The 21 T cell receptor beta chains reported below all come from one sample, sequenced in a study of blood T cell repertoires in COVID-19. TCRdb keeps only in-frame clones here, not all; method: immunoSEQ multiplex PCR. The sample shows fewer than 350,000 clones, about 89% of them seen only once. The sequenced material came from peripheral blood. These receptors were obtained from a middle-aged man with active or convalescent COVID-19.

This sequence joins TRBV5-5 and TRBJ1-1, with D possibly being TRBD1 (6 bases). The CDR3 runs 14 residues. V shed 5 bases and J shed 4 bases, with 15 bases lying between them. Germline V gives CDR1 SGHKS, CDR2 YYEKEE (reference sequence). In DNA form, the CDR3 reads TGTGCCAGCAGATTTACAGGGTTGGGCACTGAAGCTTTCTTT. Translation gives CASRFTGLGTEAFF.

The V call is TRBV2, the J call TRBJ2-3; 7 bases map to TRBD1. This CDR3 is 15 amino acids long. Germline V gives CDR1 SNHLY, CDR2 FYNNEI. The junction had 9 bases not matched to a gene; V was cut back by 1 base and J by 8 bases. The CDR3 sequence: CASSEVGRGRSTQYF. In DNA form, the CDR3 reads TGTGCCAGCAGTGAAGTGGGAAGGGGGCGGAGTACGCAGTATTTT.

This sequence joins TRBV12-3 or TRBV12-4 and TRBJ2-7, with 7 bases lining up with TRBD2. V was clipped by 7 bases and J by 3 bases; unmatched bases: 0. The CDR3 has 11 amino acids. Written as DNA, the CDR3 is TGTGCCAGCACGGGGGGCTACGAGCAGTACTTC. This translates into CASTGGYEQYF.

This clone appeared a single time. The gene calls are TRBV7-3 and TRBJ1-6, with a tentative D call TRBD1 (5 bases). The CDR3 length is 15 residues. In germline, CDR1 is SGHTA, CDR2 FQGTGA. V was clipped by 1 base and J by 11 bases, with 15 bases between them. The CDR3 loop reads CASSLKVGGGAPLHF. The DNA for the CDR3 is TGTGCCAGCAGCTTAAAGGTGGGGGGGGGAGCACCCCTCCACTTT.

Worth noting for this clone: This specimen includes other DNA sequences encoding the same CDR3. The chain combines TRBV5-4 with TRBJ2-1, with TRBD2 matching over 14 bases. Germline V gene lookup returns CDR1 SGHNT and CDR2 YYREEE (reference sequence). This CDR3 contains 16 residues. V lost 0 bases and J lost 8; bases outside the gene matches: 4. The CDR3 region is CASSLGTSGRFHEQFF. In DNA form, the CDR3 reads TGTGCCAGCAGCTTGGGGACTAGCGGGAGGTTTCATGAGCAGTTCTTC.

As to this clone: Its ends do not fully match the called genes, so a read error is possible. The rearrangement uses TRBV4-2 and TRBJ1-2; TRBD1 might be the D (5 bases). The CDR3 is 15 amino acids. Germline CDR1 is LGHNA and CDR2 is YNFKEQ. The CDR3 spells CASSQGSGDNYGYTF. DNA of the CDR3: TGTGCCAGCAGTCAAGGAAGCGGGGACAACTATGGCTACACCTTC.

The V gene is TRBV12-3 or TRBV12-4, the J gene TRBJ2-2; TRBD2 is a possible D gene (8 bases). The V and J ends lost 6 bases and 7 bases respectively, with 12 bases between them. This CDR3 is 13 amino acids long. This chain's CDR3 is CASSGRGRGELFF. DNA for the CDR3: TGTGCCAGCAGCGGGAGGGGGCGCGGGGAGCTGTTTTTT.

V and J are TRBV6-5 and TRBJ1-1; D may be TRBD1 (6 bases). Germline V CDR1 and CDR2: MNHEY, SVGAGI. The CDR3 totals 12 residues. V was shortened by 5 bases and J by 11 bases, with 15 bases between the two germline ends. CDR3 amino acids: CASSQAGGGAFF. CDR3 bases: TGTGCCAGCAGTCAGGCCGGGGGGGGCGCTTTCTTT.

V is TRBV5-1 and J is TRBJ1-4, with TRBD1 matching over 8 bases. This CDR3 region has 14 residues. The junction had 2 bases not matched to a gene; V was cut back by 6 bases and J by 1 base. Germline-derived CDR1 and CDR2 are SGHRS and YFSETQ. CDR3 sequence (DNA): TGCGCCAGCAAAACAGGGGGAACTAATGAAAAACTGTTTTTT. Amino acid sequence: CASKTGGTNEKLFF.

The chain uses TRBV19 and TRBJ1-4; 9 positions agree with TRBD1. The CDR3 is 14 amino acids. The J segment lost 6 bases and the V segment lost 9 bases, leaving 8 bases of the junction unmatched. Germline V CDR1 and CDR2: LNHDA, SQIVND (reference sequence). The CDR3 sequence is CASRDRAGDEKLFF. The CDR3 DNA reads as TGTGCCAGCCGGGACAGGGCCGGGGATGAAAAACTGTTTTTT.

The chain carries TRBV6-5 and TRBJ2-7; D is possibly TRBD2 (6 bases). The CDR3 has 13 residues. Germline loops: CDR1 MNHEY, CDR2 SVGAGI. Trimming took off 1 base at V and 6 bases at J, with 10 bases between the two ends. CDR3 loop: CASSYYRGGEQYF. The CDR3 bases are TGTGCCAGCAGTTACTATAGGGGAGGCGAGCAGTACTTC.

This chain connects TRBV5-1 to TRBJ1-1, with D possibly matching TRBD1 (5 bases). CDR3 length equals 16 residues. From germline, CDR1 is SGHRS and CDR2 YFSETQ. Trimming took off 0 bases at V and 6 bases at J, with 18 bases between the two ends. DNA of the CDR3: TGCGCCAGCAGCTTGGATGGGTTGGGGCAGAATCCTGAAGCTTTCTTT. It encodes CASSLDGLGQNPEAFF.

This clone appeared a single time. The chain employs TRBV15 and TRBJ2-7; the match to TRBD1 covers 9 bases. This CDR3 is 14 amino acids long. The V gene's germline CDR1 is LNHNV and CDR2 YYDKDF (reference sequence). Germline trimming cut 8 bases from V and 2 bases from J; bases unmatched to any gene: 7. The CDR3 bases are TGTGCCACCCAACTCGGACAGGGGCCCTACGAGCAGTACTTC. Amino acids: CATQLGQGPYEQYF.

V is TRBV6-5 and J is TRBJ1-4; D remains unclear. Germline values: CDR1 MNHEY, CDR2 SVGAGI. This CDR3 region has 12 residues. Trimming cost V 6 bases and J 5 bases, with 7 bases left between them. In DNA form, the CDR3 reads TGTGCCAGCAGGCGACACAATGAAAAACTGTTTTTT. As protein: CASRRHNEKLFF.

The chain links TRBV19 to TRBJ2-1; D might be TRBD1 (5 bases). Trimming stripped 5 bases from V and 10 bases from J, with 12 bases between. The germline V gene encodes CDR1 LNHDA and CDR2 SQIVND (reference sequence). This CDR3 has 12 residues. DNA of the CDR3: TGTGCCAGTAGTTCCCCAGGGAACGAGCAGTTCTTC. Translating gives CASSSPGNEQFF.

The chain has TRBV2 and TRBJ2-3; D is undetermined. The V gene lost 4 bases and the J gene lost 5 bases, with 13 bases spanning the gap. CDR3 size: 14 residues. CDR1 is SNHLY, CDR2 FYNNEI, per germline. The CDR3 loop reads CASSGGSRIDTQYF. CDR3 DNA sequence: TGTGCCAGCAGTGGCGGATCAAGAATAGATACGCAGTATTTT.

The CDR3 DNA reads as TGTGCCAGCAGCTTGGCGCTAGCGGGAGCCGTACCCTACGAGCAGTACTTC. Translated, it gives CASSLALAGAVPYEQYF. V usage is TRBV5-4 and J usage is TRBJ2-7, with 10 bases lining up with TRBD2. Germline V gene lookup returns CDR1 SGHNT and CDR2 YYREEE (reference sequence). CDR3 size: 17 residues. V dropped 0 bases and J dropped 2; count of bases not matched to a gene: 8.

Here the CDR3 DNA reads TGTGCCACCAGCAGAGATCAATTCCGGCAAGCCAGGGGAAACACCATATATTTT. Translation: CATSRDQFRQARGNTIYF. The chain employs TRBV15 and TRBJ1-3; no firm D call. Germline values: CDR1 LNHNV, CDR2 YYDKDF (reference sequence). Between the trimmed V and J ends, which lost 0 bases and 4 bases, there was a span of 19 bases. CDR3 size: 18 residues.

The rearrangement uses TRBV12-5 and TRBJ2-1, with unresolved D. The germline V and J ends were trimmed by 5 bases and 6 bases, with 11 bases remaining between them. Germline V gene lookup returns CDR1 LGHNT and CDR2 FRNRAP. The CDR3 runs 13 residues. CDR3 nucleotide sequence: TGTGCTAGTGGTCTCGGGTCCCCCAATGAGCAGTTCTTC. This encodes CASGLGSPNEQFF.

The chain combines TRBV5-6 with TRBJ2-7; 8 nucleotides agree with TRBD1. The V and J ends lost 3 bases and 2 bases, in that order; junction bases with no gene match: 1. Germline lookup yields CDR1 SGHDT and CDR2 YYEEEE. CDR3 size: 13 residues. CDR3 in DNA: TGTGCCAGCAGCTACAGGGGGACCTACGAGCAGTACTTC. Residues: CASSYRGTYEQYF.

The J gene is TRBJ2-2, the V gene TRBV5-1; 7 bases are a match to TRBD1. V lost 4 bases, J lost 13 bases, and 10 bases stayed unmatched. The germline gives CDR1 SGHRS, CDR2 YFSETQ. The CDR3 extends over 13 amino acids. The chain's CDR3 is CASSPIDRERLFF. For the CDR3, the DNA is TGCGCCAGCAGCCCGATAGACAGGGAGCGGCTGTTTTTT.